The clone carrying this T cell receptor (beta chain) was detected only once. This record belongs to a study of shared clonotypes between healthy human individuals. Among the donors, all were Caucasian adults who lived in Nashville, Tennessee. The protocol was immunoSEQ multiplex PCR, while the TCRdb copy is restricted to in-frame clones and leaves out a portion. The repertoire holds around 1.1 million clones, with around three quarters as singletons. Trimming at V came to 0 bases and at J to 0 bases, leaving 6 bases not matched to a gene. The germline V gene has CDR1 SGHRS and CDR2 YFSETQ. CDR3 length equals 19 residues.

The gene calls are TRBV5-1 and TRBJ2-3, with TRBD2 matching 14 bases. The clonotype originates from a young man in good health. Some clones in this sample may be carry-over from other donors' samples. The specimen sequenced was memory CD4+ T cells from PBMCs. The sample's subset: CD45RA-negative fraction. CDR3 amino acids: CASSLEAGTSGSSTDTQYF. The CDR3 nucleotides read TGCGCCAGCAGCTTGGAGGCCGGGACTAGCGGGAGTAGCACAGATACGCAGTATTTT.